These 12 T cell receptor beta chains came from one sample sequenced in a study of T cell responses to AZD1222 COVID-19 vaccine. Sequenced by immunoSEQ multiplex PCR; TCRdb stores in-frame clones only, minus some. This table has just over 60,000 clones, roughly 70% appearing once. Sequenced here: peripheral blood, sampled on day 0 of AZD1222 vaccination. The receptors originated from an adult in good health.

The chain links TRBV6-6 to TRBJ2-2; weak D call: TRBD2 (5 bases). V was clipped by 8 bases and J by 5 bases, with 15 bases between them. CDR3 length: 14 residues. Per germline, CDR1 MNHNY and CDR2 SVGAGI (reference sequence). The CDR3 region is CASRARAVTGELFF. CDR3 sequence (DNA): TGTGCCAGCCGGGCGAGGGCGGTAACCGGGGAGCTGTTTTTT.

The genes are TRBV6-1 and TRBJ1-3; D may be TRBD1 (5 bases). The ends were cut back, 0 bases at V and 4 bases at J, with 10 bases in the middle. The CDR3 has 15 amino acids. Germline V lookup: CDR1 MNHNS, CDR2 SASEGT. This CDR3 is CASSEALRVGNTIYF. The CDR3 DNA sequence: TGTGCCAGCAGTGAAGCGCTCAGGGTCGGAAACACCATATATTTT.

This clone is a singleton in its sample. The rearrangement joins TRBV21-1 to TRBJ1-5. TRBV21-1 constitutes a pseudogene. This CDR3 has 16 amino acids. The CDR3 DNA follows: TGTGCCAGCAGCAAAGCGAAGAGGAGGGAGGATCAGCCCCAGCATTTT. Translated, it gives CASSKAKRREDQPQHF.

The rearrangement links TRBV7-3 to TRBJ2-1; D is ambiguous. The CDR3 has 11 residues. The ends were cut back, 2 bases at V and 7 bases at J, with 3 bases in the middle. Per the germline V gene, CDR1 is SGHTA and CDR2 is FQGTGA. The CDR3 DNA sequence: TGTGCCAGCAGCTTAGGGAATGAGCAGTTCTTC. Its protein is CASSLGNEQFF.

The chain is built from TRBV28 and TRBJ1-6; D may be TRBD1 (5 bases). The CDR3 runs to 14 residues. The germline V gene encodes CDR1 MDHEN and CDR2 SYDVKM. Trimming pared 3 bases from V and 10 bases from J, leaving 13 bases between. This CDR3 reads CASSFDQGRSPLHF. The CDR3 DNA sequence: TGTGCCAGCAGTTTCGATCAGGGACGCTCACCCCTCCACTTT. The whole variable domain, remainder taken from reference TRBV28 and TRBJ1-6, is DVKVTQSSRYLVKRTGEKVFLECVQDMDHENMFWYRQDPGLGLRLIYFSYDVKMKEKGDIPEGYSVSREKKERFSLILESASTNQTSMYLCASSFDQGRSPLHFGNGTRLTVT.

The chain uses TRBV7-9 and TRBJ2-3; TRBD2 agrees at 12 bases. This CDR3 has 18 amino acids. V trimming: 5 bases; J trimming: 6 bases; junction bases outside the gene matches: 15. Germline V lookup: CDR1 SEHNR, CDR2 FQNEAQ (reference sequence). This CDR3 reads CASSQPGPSGGASDTQYF. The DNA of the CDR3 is TGTGCCAGCAGCCAACCCGGGCCTAGCGGGGGGGCCTCGGATACGCAGTATTTT.

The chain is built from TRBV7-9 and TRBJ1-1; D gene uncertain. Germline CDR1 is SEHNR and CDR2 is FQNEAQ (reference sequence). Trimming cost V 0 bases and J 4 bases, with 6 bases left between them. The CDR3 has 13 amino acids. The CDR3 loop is CASSLAVGTEAFF. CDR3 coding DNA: TGTGCCAGCAGCTTAGCAGTCGGCACTGAAGCTTTCTTT.

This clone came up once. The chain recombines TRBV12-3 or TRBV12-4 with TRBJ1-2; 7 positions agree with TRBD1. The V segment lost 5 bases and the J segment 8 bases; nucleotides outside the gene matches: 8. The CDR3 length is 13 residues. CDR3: CASSPDRVGGYTF. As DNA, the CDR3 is TGTGCCAGCAGTCCAGACAGGGTGGGGGGCTACACCTTC.

CDR3 residues: CAKGGSAGNTIYF. CDR3 in DNA: TGTGCCAAAGGGGGAAGTGCCGGAAACACCATATATTTT. J is TRBJ1-3 and V is TRBV2; tentative D call: TRBD1 (6 bases). The CDR3 contains 13 residues. Germline assignment: CDR1 SNHLY and CDR2 FYNNEI. The germline V and J ends were trimmed by 10 bases and 4 bases, with 14 bases remaining between them. Based on the CDR3 plus reference TRBV2 and TRBJ1-3, the full variable domain is EPEVTQTPSHQVTQMGQEVILRCVPISNHLYFYWYRQILGQKVEFLVSFYNNEISEKSEIFDDQFSVERPDGSNFTLKIRSTKLEDSAMYFCAKGGSAGNTIYFGEGSWLTVV.

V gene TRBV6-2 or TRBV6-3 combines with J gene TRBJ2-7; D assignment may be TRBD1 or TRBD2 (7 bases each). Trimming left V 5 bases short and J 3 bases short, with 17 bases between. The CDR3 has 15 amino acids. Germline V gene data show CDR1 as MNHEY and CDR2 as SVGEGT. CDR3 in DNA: TGTGCCAGCAGTCGCCGACAGGGAGGGGACTACGAGCAGTACTTC. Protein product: CASSRRQGGDYEQYF.

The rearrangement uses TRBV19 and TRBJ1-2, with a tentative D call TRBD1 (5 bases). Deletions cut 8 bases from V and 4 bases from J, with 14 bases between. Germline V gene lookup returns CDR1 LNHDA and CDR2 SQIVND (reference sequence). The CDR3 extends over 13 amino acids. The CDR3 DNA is TGTGCCAGTTGGGCCACAGGCGTCTATGGCTACACCTTC. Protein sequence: CASWATGVYGYTF.

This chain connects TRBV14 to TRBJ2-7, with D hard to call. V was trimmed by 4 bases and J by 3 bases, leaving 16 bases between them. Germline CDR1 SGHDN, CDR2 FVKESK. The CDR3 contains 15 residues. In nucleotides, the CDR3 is TGTGCCAGCAGCCTCCAAGGAGCCGCTATCTACGAGCAGTACTTC. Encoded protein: CASSLQGAAIYEQYF.